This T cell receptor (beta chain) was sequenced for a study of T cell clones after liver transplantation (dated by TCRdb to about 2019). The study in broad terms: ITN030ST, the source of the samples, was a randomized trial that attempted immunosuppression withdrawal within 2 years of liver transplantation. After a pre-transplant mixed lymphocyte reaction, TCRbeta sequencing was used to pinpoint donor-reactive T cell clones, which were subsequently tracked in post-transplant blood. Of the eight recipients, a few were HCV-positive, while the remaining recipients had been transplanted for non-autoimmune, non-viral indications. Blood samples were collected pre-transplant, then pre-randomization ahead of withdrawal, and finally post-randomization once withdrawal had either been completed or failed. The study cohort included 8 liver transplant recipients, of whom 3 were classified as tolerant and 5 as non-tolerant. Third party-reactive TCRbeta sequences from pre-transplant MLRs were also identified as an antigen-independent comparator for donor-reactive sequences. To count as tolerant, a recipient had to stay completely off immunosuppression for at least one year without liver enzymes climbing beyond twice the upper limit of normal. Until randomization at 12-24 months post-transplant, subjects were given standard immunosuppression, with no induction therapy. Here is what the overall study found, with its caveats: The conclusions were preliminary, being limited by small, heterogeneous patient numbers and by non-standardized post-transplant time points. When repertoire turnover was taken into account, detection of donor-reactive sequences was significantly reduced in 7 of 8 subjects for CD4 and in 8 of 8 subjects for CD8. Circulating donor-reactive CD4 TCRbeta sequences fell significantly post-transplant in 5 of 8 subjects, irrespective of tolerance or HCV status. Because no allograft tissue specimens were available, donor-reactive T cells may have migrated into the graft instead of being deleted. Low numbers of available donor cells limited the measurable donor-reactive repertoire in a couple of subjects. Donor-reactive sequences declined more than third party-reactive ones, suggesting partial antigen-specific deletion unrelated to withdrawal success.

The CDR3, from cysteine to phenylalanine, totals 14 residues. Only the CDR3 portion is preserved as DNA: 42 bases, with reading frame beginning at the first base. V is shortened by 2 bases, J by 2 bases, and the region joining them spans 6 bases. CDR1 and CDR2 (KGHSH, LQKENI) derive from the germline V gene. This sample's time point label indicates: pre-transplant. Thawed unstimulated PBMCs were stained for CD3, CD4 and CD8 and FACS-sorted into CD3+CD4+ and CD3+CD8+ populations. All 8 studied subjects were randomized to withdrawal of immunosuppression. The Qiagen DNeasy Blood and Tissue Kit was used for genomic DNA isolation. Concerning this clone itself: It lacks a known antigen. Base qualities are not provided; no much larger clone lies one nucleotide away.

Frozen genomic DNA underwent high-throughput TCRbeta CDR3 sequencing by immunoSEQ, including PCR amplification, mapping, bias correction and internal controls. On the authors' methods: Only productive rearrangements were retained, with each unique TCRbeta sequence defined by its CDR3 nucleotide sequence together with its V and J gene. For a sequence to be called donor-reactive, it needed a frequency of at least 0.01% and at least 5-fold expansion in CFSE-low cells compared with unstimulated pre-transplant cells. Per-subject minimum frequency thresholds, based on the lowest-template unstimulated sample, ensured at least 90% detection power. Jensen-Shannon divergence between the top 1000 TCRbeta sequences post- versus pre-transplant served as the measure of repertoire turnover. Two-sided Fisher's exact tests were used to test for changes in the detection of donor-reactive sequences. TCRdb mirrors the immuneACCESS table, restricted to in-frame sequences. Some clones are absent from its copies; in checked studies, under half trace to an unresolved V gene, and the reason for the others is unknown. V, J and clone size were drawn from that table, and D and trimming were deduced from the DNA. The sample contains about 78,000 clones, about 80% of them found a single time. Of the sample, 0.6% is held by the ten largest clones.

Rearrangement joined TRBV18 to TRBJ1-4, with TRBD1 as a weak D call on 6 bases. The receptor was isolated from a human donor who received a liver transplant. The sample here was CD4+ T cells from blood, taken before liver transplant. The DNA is TGTGCCAGCTCACCAAGGGGGACTAATGAAAAACTGTTTTTT. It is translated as CASSPRGTNEKLFF.